The entry below describes one TCR beta chain. Its antigen is unidentified. Sequencing was performed with immunoSEQ multiplex PCR; in TCRdb, only in-frame clones are kept and a portion is missing. The data contain 94,000 or so clones, roughly nine tenths of them singletons. This specimen belongs to a study of T cell responses to AZD1222 COVID-19 vaccine. Overall study: Recipients boosted at about 4 weeks or about 12 weeks are pooled.

The study, taken as a whole, reports: Two doses of AZD1222 preceded a rise in Spike-specific TCR breadth and depth.

This TCR derives from an adult in good health. The source material was peripheral blood, sampled on day 0 of AZD1222 vaccination.

The CDR3 loop is CASSLVSAGTYEQYF. CDR3 bases: TGCGCCAGCAGCTTGGTATCAGCGGGTACTTACGAGCAGTACTTC. This chain joins TRBV5-1 and TRBJ2-7; D possibly corresponds to TRBD2 (6 bases). The CDR3 contains 15 residues. V was clipped by 0 bases and J by 4 bases, with 14 bases between them. Per the germline V gene, CDR1 is SGHRS and CDR2 is YFSETQ.